Below, 21 T cell receptor beta chains from the same sample are listed, as sequenced in a study of CDR3 diversity in severe acne. TCRdb re-called the PCR reads with MiXCR, one entry per CDR3 protein. The sample holds more than 85,000 distinct CDR3 sequences, approximately 49% seen once. The specimen sequenced was blood. The receptors stem from a male donor with severe acne vulgaris.

The chain combines TRBV6-9 with TRBJ2-5, with TRBD2 matching 10 bases. Looked up from germline, CDR1 is MNHGY and CDR2 is SVAAGI. There are 18 residues in the CDR3. The V and J ends lost 11 bases and 4 bases, in that order; junction bases with no gene match: 22. CDR3 coding DNA: TGTGCCTGTAAATTCCCGGGACTAGCGAGTGTGAGTGGAGAGACCCAGTACTTC. Translation: CACKFPGLASVSGETQYF.

This sequence joins TRBV24-1 and TRBJ2-7, with 8 bases matching TRBD1. Germline CDR1 KGHDR, CDR2 SFDVKD. The ends lost 9 bases at V and 3 bases at J; junction bases unmatched: 6. The CDR3 length is 13 residues. The CDR3 DNA reads as TGTGCCACCGGAAGGGACAGGTTCTACGAGCAGTACTTC. It codes for CATGRDRFYEQYF.

This chain links TRBV7-9 with TRBJ2-7; 7 bases are a match to TRBD2. CDR1 is SEHNR and CDR2 is FQNEAQ in the germline V gene (reference sequence). The J segment lost 3 bases and the V segment lost 7 bases, leaving 9 bases of the junction unmatched. The CDR3 consists of 14 residues. CDR3 sequence reads: CASTSGGRGYEQYF. The CDR3 DNA is TGTGCCAGCACCTCCGGGGGGAGAGGCTACGAGCAGTACTTC.

This clonotype was observed a few times. This rearrangement joins TRBV4-3 to TRBJ1-4; 10 bases are a match to TRBD1. Losses at the gene ends were 1 base for V and 9 bases for J; bases not matched to a gene: 5. Germline V gene data show CDR1 as LGHNA and CDR2 as YSLEER. This CDR3 is 15 amino acids long. This CDR3 is CASSQAGTGEQKLFF. The CDR3 coding sequence is TGCGCCAGCAGCCAAGCTGGGACAGGGGAGCAAAAACTGTTTTTT.

The genes are TRBV7-9 and TRBJ2-3; tentative D call: TRBD2 (5 bases). CDR3 length: 15 amino acids. Trimming took off 5 bases at V and 1 base at J, with 13 bases between the two ends. CDR1 is SEHNR and CDR2 is FQNEAQ in the germline V gene (reference sequence). As DNA, the CDR3 is TGTGCCAGCAGCCCGACCGGGATTCGCACAGATACGCAGTATTTT. This translates into CASSPTGIRTDTQYF.

This sequence joins TRBV12-3 or TRBV12-4 and TRBJ2-7, with 12 nucleotides matching TRBD1. The CDR3 totals 14 residues. V trimming: 6 bases; J trimming: 4 bases; junction bases outside the gene matches: 4. CDR3 sequence: CASSGTGGIYEQYF. CDR3 DNA sequence: TGTGCCAGCAGCGGGACAGGGGGCATTTACGAGCAGTACTTC.

This clonotype was recorded many times. The V gene is TRBV20-1, the J gene TRBJ1-2, with 7 bases matching TRBD1. The CDR3 consists of 13 residues. Germline trimming cut 3 bases from V and 4 bases from J; bases unmatched to any gene: 5. In germline, CDR1 is DFQATT, CDR2 SNEGSKA (reference sequence). CDR3 coding DNA: TGCAGTGCTAGCCTCCGGGACAGCTATGGCTACACCTTC. This gives the protein CSASLRDSYGYTF.

This clonotype turned up a few times. J is TRBJ2-3 and V is TRBV11-2, with D hard to call. The V gene lost 3 bases and the J gene lost 2 bases, with 9 bases spanning the gap. This CDR3 has 14 residues. CDR1 is SGHAT and CDR2 is FQNNGV in the germline V gene. For the CDR3, the DNA is TGTGCCAGCAGCTTCGGGCGCGACACAGATACGCAGTATTTT. Amino acid sequence: CASSFGRDTDTQYF. The full variable domain, its missing parts supplied by reference TRBV11-2 and TRBJ2-3, is EAGVAQSPRYKIIEKRQSVAFWCNPISGHATLYWYQQILGQGPKLLIQFQNNGVVDDSQLPKDRFSAERLKGVDSTLKIQPAKLEDSAVYLCASSFGRDTDTQYFGPGTRLTVL.

This chain links TRBV10-3 with TRBJ1-2; D not certain. This CDR3 is built from 12 residues. Between the trimmed V and J ends, which lost 7 bases and 7 bases, there was a span of 13 bases. The germline CDR1 and CDR2 sequences are ENHRY and SYGVKD. The CDR3 here is CAINRREGGYTF. CDR3 nucleotide sequence: TGTGCCATCAACCGCCGGGAGGGTGGCTACACCTTC.

The rearrangement links TRBV12-3 or TRBV12-4 to TRBJ1-1; D is uncertain. The CDR3 is made up of 12 amino acids. This chain's CDR3 is CASGLVNTEAFF. CDR3 nucleotide sequence: TGTGCTAGTGGTTTGGTGAACACTGAAGCTTTCTTT.

The sample holds a few counts of this clonotype. This chain connects TRBV6-1 to TRBJ1-4, with a weak D call TRBD1 (6 bases). The CDR3 is 15 residues long. CDR1 MNHNS and CDR2 SASEGT come from the germline V gene. Deletions cut 0 bases from V and 8 bases from J, with 13 bases between. CDR3: CASSEATGQIEKLFF. In nucleotides, the CDR3 is TGTGCCAGCAGTGAAGCCACCGGACAGATCGAAAAACTGTTTTTT.

J is TRBJ2-7 and V is TRBV19; 11 bases line up with TRBD2. Losses at the gene ends were 3 bases for V and 2 bases for J; bases not matched to a gene: 15. CDR1 is LNHDA, CDR2 SQIVND, per germline (reference sequence). The CDR3 totals 19 residues. The CDR3 is CASSIGQPRLAGRPYEQYV. DNA for the CDR3: TGTGCCAGTAGTATCGGCCAACCAAGACTAGCGGGGAGGCCCTACGAGCAGTACGTC.

J is TRBJ2-2 and V is TRBV24-1; 7 bases line up with TRBD2. This CDR3 has 16 amino acids. The germline V gene encodes CDR1 KGHDR and CDR2 SFDVKD. J lost 6 bases, V lost 3 bases, and 9 bases had no gene match. This CDR3 is CATSDPREGEAGELFF. In nucleotides, the CDR3 is TGTGCCACCAGTGATCCAAGGGAGGGTGAGGCCGGGGAGCTGTTTTTT.

This clonotype was seen repeatedly, ten times or more. The chain uses TRBV11-2 and TRBJ2-7, with TRBD1 identical over 8 bases. The CDR3 has 12 amino acids. J was trimmed by 6 bases and V by 5 bases; bases with no gene match: 3. CDR1 and CDR2 (germline): SGHAT, FQNNGV. CDR3 protein: CASSGTGVEQYV. Here the CDR3 DNA reads TGTGCCAGCAGCGGGACAGGAGTCGAGCAGTACGTC.

The genes are TRBV2 and TRBJ2-7; D not resolved. With 5 bases removed from V and 3 bases from J, the gap between germline ends came to 11 bases. CDR3 length equals 13 residues. Germline lookup yields CDR1 SNHLY and CDR2 FYNNEI. For the CDR3, the DNA is TGTGCCAGCAGTTTGACTGGTTTCTACGAGCAGTACTTC. Translating it yields CASSLTGFYEQYF.

About this clonotype: A junction boundary mismatches the germline segment, possibly from a read error. This chain uses TRBV7-3 with TRBJ2-7, with TRBD1 identical over 8 bases. CDR3 length: 10 amino acids. In germline, CDR1 is SGHTA, CDR2 FQGTGA. CDR3 in amino acids: CASSPQGVDF. In nucleotides, the CDR3 is TGTGCCAGCAGTCCACAGGGGGTGGACTTC.

The J gene is TRBJ1-5, the V gene TRBV29-1; no clear D gene. The germline gives CDR1 SQVTM, CDR2 ANQGSEA. The CDR3 length is 16 residues. The ends were cut back, 7 bases at V and 0 bases at J, with 19 bases in the middle. CDR3 in DNA: TGCAGCGCCGCCCCCGAAGGAGCCCGTAGCAATCAGCCCCAGCATTTT. Translation: CSAAPEGARSNQPQHF.

This clonotype was observed many times. This chain joins TRBV5-1 and TRBJ1-2, with TRBD1 matching 9 bases. The CDR3 is 13 amino acids. J lost 4 bases, V lost 7 bases, and 5 bases had no gene match. Germline values: CDR1 SGHRS, CDR2 YFSETQ. The chain's CDR3 is CASSGTGIYGYTF. For the CDR3, the DNA is TGCGCCAGCTCAGGGACAGGGATCTATGGCTACACCTTC.

The table lists this clonotype with a few counts. The V and J genes are TRBV28 and TRBJ2-1; weak D call: TRBD1 (6 bases). This CDR3 comprises 14 residues. CDR1 is MDHEN, CDR2 SYDVKM, per germline. V was clipped by 4 bases and J by 7 bases, with 14 bases between them. The CDR3 sequence is CASSSQQGINEQFF. The CDR3 DNA follows: TGTGCCAGCAGTTCGCAACAGGGAATAAATGAGCAGTTCTTC.

The chain recombines TRBV7-2 with TRBJ2-7; D is perhaps TRBD2 (5 bases). The CDR3 is made up of 15 amino acids. CDR1 is SGHTA and CDR2 is FQGNSA in the germline V gene. Between the trimmed V and J ends, which lost 5 bases and 5 bases, there was a span of 19 bases. Here the CDR3 reads CASSATRGPRDEQYF. As DNA, the CDR3 is TGTGCCAGCAGCGCAACTAGAGGGCCGAGGGACGAGCAGTACTTC.

A remark on this clonotype: Just one base apart from a much larger clone, this may be a read error. The chain links TRBV20-1 to TRBJ1-5; a weak D match, TRBD1 (5 bases). The CDR3 loop spans 13 amino acids. Germline CDR1 DFQATT, CDR2 SNEGSKA (reference sequence). The CDR3 region has the DNA TGCGGTGTTCAAGGGGTGAGCAATCAGCCCCAGCATTTT. This sequence encodes CGVQGVSNQPQHF.